This entry describes one TCR beta chain. The antigen remains undetermined. Sequenced by immunoSEQ multiplex PCR; TCRdb stores in-frame clones only, minus some. Of about 77,000 clones in the sample, less than 98% were seen once. The data stem from a study of Tregs in tolerant kidney transplant recipients. About the study: Related graft donors supplied nonmyeloablative bone marrow transplants, and mixed chimerism was transient. Study-level results: For some patients, primers changed over time, blocking nucleotide-level comparison. In tolerant patients, donor-specific Tregs outgrew total Tregs, suggesting antigen-driven expansion. Expanding Tregs on activated donor B cells appeared to best identify donor-specific TCRbeta clones.

V gave up 5 bases and J gave up 3 bases, with 13 bases separating them. Germline CDR1 SGHTA, CDR2 FQGNSA. The CDR3 runs 14 residues. The sample was CD4+ T cells from blood, taken before the transplant. This receptor was taken from a human donor who received a combined kidney and bone marrow transplant. This chain connects TRBV7-2 to TRBJ1-2, with TRBD1 as a possible D gene (6 bases). CDR3 region: CASSPDRSYYGYTF. The DNA for the CDR3 is TGTGCCAGCAGCCCTGACAGGAGCTACTATGGCTACACCTTC.